This section outlines one TCR beta chain sequence together with its context. This clone has a single count. Its antigen has not been determined. No base qualities exist here, and no much larger clone lies one base off it. Via the germline V gene, CDR1 is SGHVS and CDR2 FQNEAQ. The CDR3 runs 15 residues from the cysteine to the phenylalanine. Here the CDR3 DNA is all that survives: 45 bases in frame from base 1. V and J are trimmed by 3 bases and 2 bases, and the gene matches miss 4 bases of the junction. The collaborating institutions used their own protocols to collect whole blood in K2EDTA tubes. For TCRbeta analysis, collaborators shipped samples in one of three forms: frozen whole blood, isolated PBMCs, or DNA extracted from either of those sample types. This sample is part of a study of blood T cell repertoires in COVID-19 (dated by TCRdb to between 2020 and 2021). Concerning the study at large: Samples from collaborators originated in the United States, Italy and Spain and spanned both the acute and convalescent phases of COVID-19. The material from the prospective study consisted of cDNA or gDNA derived from T cells, B-cell-depleted T cells, or PBMCs. Deeply sampled blood TCRbeta repertoires from subjects exposed to, actively infected with, or recovered from COVID-19 were included in the dataset. The repertoires were made available in a free public database intended to serve as a resource for research on the immune response to SARS-CoV-2. Samples were obtained from the ongoing ImmuneRACE study (first 160 participants) and from 1,254 subjects provided by 6 global collaborators. Nearly every sample came with metadata listing a de-identified subject ID, COVID-19 status, age in years and sex. HLA class I and class II types, where available, came from metadata supplied by the sample provider rather than from assay-based typing.

TCRbeta CDR3 regions were amplified from genomic DNA using the immunoSEQ Assay, a bias-controlled multiplex PCR. Regarding the original processing steps: Within the assay, amplification of reference gene primers was used to estimate how many nucleated cells each sample contained. To quantify the absolute abundance of each unique TCRbeta CDR3 rearrangement, sequence reads were collapsed and filtered. For each sample, productive Simpson clonality was calculated as the square root of Simpson's diversity index over productive rearrangements. TCRdb retrieved this table from immuneACCESS and kept in-frame rearrangements only. Not all clones are present; in checked studies, unresolved V genes account for under half, and no reason is known for the remainder. That table gives V, J and clone size, and the DNA gave D and trimming. Within this sample are approximately 220,000 clones, with 70% to 90% of them counted one time only. About 9.4% of the sample is held by the ten biggest clonotypes.

Paper-wide results and their limitations: The quantity of clinical and demographic metadata differed by source and by participant and was supplied without curation.

Sequences were obtained from peripheral blood. This clonotype was obtained from a woman older than 75 with acute or convalescent COVID-19. The chain is assembled from TRBV7-8 and TRBJ1-3; TRBD1 lines up with 7 middle nucleotides. The CDR3 corresponds to CASSFSTGAGNTIYF. The DNA sequence is as follows: TGTGCCAGCAGCTTCAGCACAGGGGCTGGAAACACCATATATTTT.